The entry below gives a single T cell receptor beta chain sequence along with its context. The junction had 8 bases not matched to a gene; V was cut back by 8 bases and J by 4 bases. This CDR3 contains 13 residues. The data were taken from a study of blood T cell repertoires in COVID-19. For the study at large: Researchers got acute and convalescent COVID-19 samples from the United States, Italy and Spain.

In the authors' methods: Reference gene primer amplification yielded estimated nucleated cell counts. Repertoires were generated with immunoSEQ multiplex PCR, while TCRdb's copy carries only in-frame clones and drops some. V and J calls and clone size are as listed in that table; D and trimming were resolved from the DNA. The sample holds around 380,000 clones, about four fifths seen once. V gene TRBV12-3 or TRBV12-4 combines with J gene TRBJ2-7, with TRBD2 matching over 7 bases. The clonotype was recovered from a human donor with acute or convalescent COVID-19. The donor label of this sample is uncertain. Sequencing was carried out using peripheral blood. CDR3 amino acids: CASGSGALYEQYF. The CDR3 nucleotides read TGTGCCAGCGGGAGCGGGGCTTTATACGAGCAGTACTTC.